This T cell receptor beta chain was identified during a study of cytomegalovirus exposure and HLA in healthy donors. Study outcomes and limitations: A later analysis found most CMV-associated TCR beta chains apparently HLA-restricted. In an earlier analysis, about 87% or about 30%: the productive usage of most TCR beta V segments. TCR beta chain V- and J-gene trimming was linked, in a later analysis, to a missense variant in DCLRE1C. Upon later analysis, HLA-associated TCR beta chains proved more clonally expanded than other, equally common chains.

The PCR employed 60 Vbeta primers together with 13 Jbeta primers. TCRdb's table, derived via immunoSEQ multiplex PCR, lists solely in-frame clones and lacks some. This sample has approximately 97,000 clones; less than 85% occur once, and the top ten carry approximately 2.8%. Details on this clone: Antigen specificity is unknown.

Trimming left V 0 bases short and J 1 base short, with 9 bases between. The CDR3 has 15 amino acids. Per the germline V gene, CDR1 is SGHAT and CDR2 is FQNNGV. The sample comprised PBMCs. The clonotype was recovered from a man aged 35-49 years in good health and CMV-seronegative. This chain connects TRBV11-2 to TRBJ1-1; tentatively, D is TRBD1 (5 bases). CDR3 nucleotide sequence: TGTGCCAGCAGCTTAGAGTGGGGGGGGAACACTGAAGCTTTCTTT. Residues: CASSLEWGGNTEAFF. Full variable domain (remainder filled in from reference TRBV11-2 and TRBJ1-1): EAGVAQSPRYKIIEKRQSVAFWCNPISGHATLYWYQQILGQGPKLLIQFQNNGVVDDSQLPKDRFSAERLKGVDSTLKIQPAKLEDSAVYLCASSLEWGGNTEAFFGQGTRLTVV.